This is a list of T cell receptor beta chains from one sample in a study of CD8+ T cells in alopecia areata. TCRdb keeps only in-frame clones here, not all; method: immunoSEQ multiplex PCR. The data show roughly 110,000 clones, 56% seen once. The specimen was CD4+ T cells sorted from blood, collected at week 24, from a patient treated with tofacitinib. Every receptor here comes from a human donor with alopecia areata. Both conserved end residues are part of each CDR3. A D gene is named only where the DNA matches it firmly. Some rows have no size entry. The others give once, few or many, or a class for an expanded clone.

j_call: TRBJ2-5
v_call: TRBV2
clone_size: -
d_call: -
cdr3_aa: CASSERSGTGGTQYF
cdr3_nt: TGTGCCAGCAGTGAACGCTCCGGGACTGGCGGGACCCAGTACTTC

j_call: TRBJ2-6
v_call: TRBV5-6
clone_size: -
d_call: -
cdr3_aa: CASSITGRANVLTF
cdr3_nt: TGTGCCAGCAGCATTACGGGCAGGGCCAACGTCCTGACTTTC

j_call: TRBJ2-6
v_call: TRBV7-9
clone_size: -
d_call: -
cdr3_aa: CASSLSSGANVLTF
cdr3_nt: TGTGCCAGCAGCTTAAGCTCTGGGGCCAACGTCCTGACTTTC

j_call: TRBJ2-5
v_call: TRBV7-9
clone_size: -
d_call: -
cdr3_aa: CASSPLQQTQYF
cdr3_nt: TGTGCCAGCAGCCCCCTTCAGCAGACCCAGTACTTC

j_call: TRBJ2-4
v_call: TRBV27
clone_size: -
d_call: -
cdr3_aa: CASRSQGKNIQYF
cdr3_nt: TGTGCCAGCCGGTCCCAGGGGAAAAACATTCAGTACTTC

j_call: TRBJ2-3
v_call: TRBV7-9
clone_size: -
d_call: -
cdr3_aa: CASSYTAGGQTDTQYF
cdr3_nt: TGTGCCAGCAGCTACACTGCGGGGGGACAGACAGATACGCAGTATTTT

j_call: TRBJ1-1
v_call: TRBV7-2
clone_size: -
d_call: -
cdr3_aa: CASTSGPANTEAFF
cdr3_nt: TGTGCCAGCACCTCGGGGCCCGCGAACACTGAAGCTTTCTTT

j_call: TRBJ1-1
v_call: TRBV5-1
clone_size: few
d_call: TRBD1
cdr3_aa: CASSSGQKNTEAFF
cdr3_nt: TGCGCCAGCAGCTCGGGACAGAAGAACACTGAAGCTTTCTTT

j_call: TRBJ1-5
v_call: TRBV5-1
clone_size: few
d_call: -
cdr3_aa: CASSLGDNQPQHF
cdr3_nt: TGCGCCAGCAGCTTGGGGGATAATCAGCCCCAGCATTTT

j_call: TRBJ2-7
v_call: TRBV5-6
clone_size: -
d_call: TRBD1
cdr3_aa: CASTTVRTGITYEQYF
cdr3_nt: TGTGCCAGCACCACTGTGAGGACAGGCATAACCTACGAGCAGTACTTC

j_call: TRBJ2-2
v_call: TRBV29-1
clone_size: -
d_call: -
cdr3_aa: CSVGPSSGELFF
cdr3_nt: TGCAGCGTTGGCCCCTCATCCGGGGAGCTGTTTTTT

j_call: TRBJ2-5
v_call: TRBV7-8
clone_size: -
d_call: -
cdr3_aa: CASRVGPARETQYF
cdr3_nt: TGTGCCAGCAGAGTAGGTCCGGCCCGAGAGACCCAGTACTTC

j_call: TRBJ2-7
v_call: TRBV6-1
clone_size: -
d_call: -
cdr3_aa: CASGSGHYEQYF
cdr3_nt: TGTGCCAGCGGATCGGGACATTACGAGCAGTACTTC

j_call: TRBJ1-5
v_call: TRBV29-1
clone_size: -
d_call: TRBD1
cdr3_aa: CSVYGTGRQPQHF
cdr3_nt: TGCAGCGTGTATGGGACAGGGCGTCAGCCCCAGCATTTT

j_call: TRBJ1-2
v_call: TRBV5-1
clone_size: -
d_call: TRBD1
cdr3_aa: CASSSTGDYGYTF
cdr3_nt: TGCGCCAGCAGCTCAACAGGGGACTATGGCTACACCTTC

j_call: TRBJ2-3
v_call: TRBV11-2
clone_size: -
d_call: -
cdr3_aa: CASSLGSRDTQYF
cdr3_nt: TGTGCCAGCAGCTTAGGATCGCGAGATACGCAGTATTTT

j_call: TRBJ2-5
v_call: TRBV2
clone_size: few
d_call: -
cdr3_aa: CASRGRETEETQYF
cdr3_nt: TGTGCCAGTAGGGGAAGGGAGACTGAAGAGACCCAGTACTTC

j_call: TRBJ2-3
v_call: TRBV27
clone_size: -
d_call: TRBD1
cdr3_aa: CASSWGRGLADTQYF
cdr3_nt: TGTGCCAGCAGTTGGGGCAGGGGGCTGGCAGATACGCAGTATTTT

j_call: TRBJ1-1
v_call: TRBV29-1
clone_size: -
d_call: -
cdr3_aa: CSVMRGAFEAFF
cdr3_nt: TGCAGCGTTATGAGGGGGGCGTTTGAAGCTTTCTTT

j_call: TRBJ1-1
v_call: TRBV30
clone_size: -
d_call: -
cdr3_aa: CAWRDGPGTEAFF
cdr3_nt: TGTGCCTGGAGAGACGGACCAGGCACTGAAGCTTTCTTT

j_call: TRBJ2-1
v_call: TRBV5-4
clone_size: few
d_call: TRBD2
cdr3_aa: CASESGTSSYNEQFF
cdr3_nt: TGTGCCAGCGAATCCGGGACTAGCTCCTACAATGAGCAGTTCTTC

j_call: TRBJ2-7
v_call: TRBV30
clone_size: -
d_call: -
cdr3_aa: CAWSGQSAYEQYF
cdr3_nt: TGTGCCTGGAGCGGACAGTCAGCCTACGAGCAGTACTTC

j_call: TRBJ2-4
v_call: TRBV2
clone_size: -
d_call: -
cdr3_aa: CASRDKLAKNIQYF
cdr3_nt: TGTGCCAGCAGGGACAAATTAGCCAAAAACATTCAGTACTTC

j_call: TRBJ1-1
v_call: TRBV29-1
clone_size: -
d_call: TRBD1
cdr3_aa: CSVATGGIGAFF
cdr3_nt: TGCAGCGTTGCCACAGGGGGCATAGGAGCTTTCTTT

j_call: TRBJ2-1
v_call: TRBV19
clone_size: few
d_call: -
cdr3_aa: CASIPTSAGYNEQFF
cdr3_nt: TGTGCCAGTATTCCTACCTCGGCGGGGTACAATGAGCAGTTCTTC

j_call: TRBJ1-6
v_call: TRBV5-4
clone_size: -
d_call: TRBD1
cdr3_aa: CASSLIFGTGLGSPLHF
cdr3_nt: TGTGCCAGCAGCTTGATCTTCGGGACAGGTCTAGGCTCACCCCTCCACTTT

j_call: TRBJ1-1
v_call: TRBV14
clone_size: -
d_call: -
cdr3_aa: CASSQVEGQGGTEAFF
cdr3_nt: TGTGCCAGCAGCCAAGTCGAAGGGCAGGGCGGCACTGAAGCTTTCTTT

j_call: TRBJ1-1
v_call: TRBV11-2
clone_size: few
d_call: -
cdr3_aa: CASSLEGGTEAFF
cdr3_nt: TGTGCCAGCAGCTTAGAAGGGGGGACTGAAGCTTTCTTT

j_call: TRBJ1-2
v_call: TRBV27
clone_size: -
d_call: -
cdr3_aa: CASSLKATPNYGYTF
cdr3_nt: TGTGCCAGCAGTTTAAAGGCGACCCCTAACTATGGCTACACCTTC

j_call: TRBJ2-2
v_call: TRBV30
clone_size: -
d_call: -
cdr3_aa: CAWSVSGELFF
cdr3_nt: TGTGCCTGGAGTGTTTCCGGGGAGCTGTTTTTT

j_call: TRBJ1-1
v_call: TRBV7-9
clone_size: -
d_call: -
cdr3_aa: CASSPRTGNTEAFF
cdr3_nt: TGTGCCAGCAGCCCCCGGACGGGAAACACTGAAGCTTTCTTT

j_call: TRBJ2-3
v_call: TRBV4-2
clone_size: -
d_call: TRBD1
cdr3_aa: CASSQGQGAQYF
cdr3_nt: TGTGCCAGCAGCCAAGGACAGGGCGCGCAGTATTTT

j_call: TRBJ1-6
v_call: TRBV29-1
clone_size: few
d_call: -
cdr3_aa: CSVALESSYNSPLHF
cdr3_nt: TGCAGCGTAGCTCTTGAGAGCTCCTATAATTCACCCCTCCACTTT

j_call: TRBJ1-2
v_call: TRBV29-1
clone_size: -
d_call: -
cdr3_aa: CSVGSLDYGYTF
cdr3_nt: TGCAGCGTTGGAAGCCTAGACTATGGCTACACCTTC

j_call: TRBJ2-3
v_call: TRBV29-1
clone_size: once
d_call: -
cdr3_aa: CSVRQVTSTDTQYF
cdr3_nt: TGCAGCGTGCGACAGGTGACTAGCACAGATACGCAGTATTTT

j_call: TRBJ1-1
v_call: TRBV29-1
clone_size: -
d_call: -
cdr3_aa: CSVAQANTEAFF
cdr3_nt: TGCAGCGTTGCACAGGCGAACACTGAAGCTTTCTTT

j_call: TRBJ2-7
v_call: TRBV7-9
clone_size: -
d_call: TRBD1
cdr3_aa: CASSLGQGVGEQYF
cdr3_nt: TGTGCCAGCAGCTTAGGACAGGGGGTTGGCGAGCAGTACTTC

j_call: TRBJ2-5
v_call: TRBV30
clone_size: -
d_call: TRBD2
cdr3_aa: CAWSVRRGGRETQYF
cdr3_nt: TGTGCCTGGAGTGTACGTCGGGGGGGCCGCGAGACCCAGTACTTC

j_call: TRBJ2-3
v_call: TRBV6-6
clone_size: few
d_call: TRBD2
cdr3_aa: CASRRTSEDTQYF
cdr3_nt: TGTGCCAGCAGGCGGACTAGCGAGGATACGCAGTATTTT

j_call: TRBJ1-4
v_call: TRBV4-3
clone_size: -
d_call: -
cdr3_aa: CASSPGPVGEKLFF
cdr3_nt: TGCGCCAGCAGCCCGGGACCGGTTGGGGAAAAACTGTTTTTT

j_call: TRBJ1-1
v_call: TRBV30
clone_size: -
d_call: TRBD1
cdr3_aa: CAWSVVQGTEAFF
cdr3_nt: TGTGCCTGGAGTGTAGTACAGGGGACTGAAGCTTTCTTT

j_call: TRBJ2-1
v_call: TRBV7-9
clone_size: -
d_call: -
cdr3_aa: CASSFQRGGGHNEQFF
cdr3_nt: TGTGCCAGCAGCTTCCAACGGGGCGGGGGCCACAATGAGCAGTTCTTC

j_call: TRBJ1-2
v_call: TRBV10-3
clone_size: -
d_call: -
cdr3_aa: CATGQNYGYTF
cdr3_nt: TGTGCCACCGGACAGAACTATGGCTACACCTTC

j_call: TRBJ1-1
v_call: TRBV12-5
clone_size: few
d_call: TRBD1
cdr3_aa: CASGAGQGNTEAFF
cdr3_nt: TGTGCTAGTGGCGCAGGACAGGGTAACACTGAAGCTTTCTTT

j_call: TRBJ2-7
v_call: TRBV12-5
clone_size: -
d_call: TRBD1
cdr3_aa: CASGSGQAQTGEQYF
cdr3_nt: TGTGCTAGTGGCTCCGGACAGGCCCAAACGGGAGAGCAGTACTTC